This TCR beta chain was captured in a study of blood T cell repertoires in COVID-19. Study-level information: Specimens from acute and convalescent COVID-19 originated in the United States, Italy and Spain.

V lost 4 bases and J lost 2, with 11 bases in between. Germline V gene sequence: CDR1 SNHLY, CDR2 FYNNEI. The CDR3 runs to 15 residues. In the study's own analysis: From reference gene primer amplification, estimates of nucleated cell counts were derived. The repertoire was sequenced with immunoSEQ multiplex PCR; TCRdb's copy has only in-frame clones and lacks some. The DNA was the basis for D and trimming; V, J and clone size are from that table. The repertoire has over 130,000 clones, around 82% of them found once; the top ten carry roughly 7.3%. This receptor was taken from a human donor in a cohort sampled during active COVID-19. Sequenced input: peripheral blood. J is TRBJ2-2 and V is TRBV2; D is uncertain. The CDR3 region is CASSVVLSNTGELFF. The CDR3 DNA reads as TGTGCCAGCAGTGTTGTCCTTAGCAACACCGGGGAGCTGTTTTTT.